One sample yielded the 23 T cell receptor beta chains listed below, sequenced in a study of T-cell reconstitution after alpha-beta-depleted transplantation in children. Molecular barcoding with unique molecular identifiers was used for the TCRbeta library. From the PCR reads, TCRdb called clonotypes with MiXCR, one entry per CDR3 protein. Counted here are about 1,000,000 distinct CDR3 sequences, less than 30% occurring once; the ten biggest clones make up roughly 31%. Sequencing used PBMCs, mostly from graft donor cells, obtained 360 days after TCRalphabeta/CD19-depleted stem cell transplant. These receptors all stem from a boy less than two years old who had a stem cell transplant for SCID, so the T cells may come from the graft donor.

This clonotype was picked up a small number of times. The chain has TRBV5-5 and TRBJ1-1; D unclear. V was pared by 4 bases and J by 2 bases, with 15 bases between. CDR1 is SGHKS and CDR2 is YYEKEE in the germline V gene (reference sequence). The CDR3 loop spans 15 amino acids. In nucleotides, the CDR3 is TGTGCCAGCAGCCTGGTAGGAGTATCTAACACTGAAGCTTTCTTT. Translated: CASSLVGVSNTEAFF.

This clonotype has only a few counts. The chain combines TRBV15 with TRBJ2-7; D remains unclear. Trimming pared 3 bases from V and 3 bases from J, leaving 9 bases between. CDR3 length equals 13 residues. Germline CDR1 and CDR2: LNHNV and YYDKDF (reference sequence). CDR3 DNA sequence: TGTGCCACCAGCAGTGGCAGGCTCTACGAGCAGTACTTC. The encoded protein is CATSSGRLYEQYF.

This clonotype was observed a single time. V gene TRBV7-9 combines with J gene TRBJ2-1, with a tentative D call TRBD2 (5 bases). The germline V and J ends were trimmed by 3 bases and 4 bases, with 13 bases remaining between them. Germline V gene data show CDR1 as SEHNR and CDR2 as FQNEAQ (reference sequence). The CDR3 contains 15 residues. The CDR3 DNA sequence: TGTGCCAGCAGCTTTAGCACTAGGACGTACAATGAGCAGTTCTTC. This encodes CASSFSTRTYNEQFF.

The CDR3 bases are TGTGCCAGCAGCCCAATACCGACAGGGTCTAATGAAAAACTGTTTTTT. It encodes CASSPIPTGSNEKLFF. This chain connects TRBV12-3 or TRBV12-4 to TRBJ1-4; 7 bases are a match to TRBD1. J was trimmed by 3 bases and V by 6 bases; bases with no gene match: 10. The CDR3 length is 16 residues.

A few counts support this clonotype. This chain uses TRBV5-1 with TRBJ1-1, with no clear D. The CDR3 consists of 13 residues. The V end lost 0 bases, the J end lost 4 bases, and 7 bases lay between the germline ends. Germline V gene sequence: CDR1 SGHRS, CDR2 YFSETQ. DNA of the CDR3: TGCGCCAGCAGCTTGGAGCAACCCACTGAAGCTTTCTTT. Amino acids: CASSLEQPTEAFF.

This clonotype was seen repeatedly, ten times or more. The J gene is TRBJ2-4, the V gene TRBV19; TRBD1 is a possible D gene (5 bases). The CDR3 spans 15 residues. CDR1 is LNHDA, CDR2 SQIVND, per germline (reference sequence). V lost 2 bases, J lost 9 bases, and 17 bases lay in between. This CDR3 reads CASSIFWTNAGIQYF. CDR3 DNA: TGTGCCAGTAGTATATTTTGGACAAATGCCGGCATTCAGTACTTC.

This chain links TRBV6-1 with TRBJ2-3; 13 bases fit TRBD2. V lost 9 bases to trimming and J lost 7 bases; unmatched junction nucleotides: 10. From germline, CDR1 is MNHNS and CDR2 SASEGT. The CDR3 loop spans 15 amino acids. The DNA for the CDR3 is TGTGCCAGTCTTGGGACTAGCGGGGACACCTATACGCAGTATTTT. Residues: CASLGTSGDTYTQYF.

The chain is built from TRBV15 and TRBJ1-1; D possibly corresponds to TRBD1 (6 bases). Germline V gene sequence: CDR1 LNHNV, CDR2 YYDKDF (reference sequence). Trimming removed 0 bases at V and 5 bases at J, with 10 bases between. The CDR3 covers 14 residues. The CDR3 DNA reads as TGTGCCACCAGCAGAGATCAGGGGTTAACTGAAGCTTTCTTT. Translation: CATSRDQGLTEAFF.

This chain connects TRBV12-3 or TRBV12-4 to TRBJ2-7; D is perhaps TRBD1 or TRBD2 (6 bases each). This CDR3 spans 12 amino acids. V shed 7 bases and J shed 6 bases, with 13 bases lying between them. The CDR3 spells CASTFGGGEQYF. For the CDR3, the DNA is TGTGCCAGCACCTTCGGAGGGGGCGAGCAGTACTTC.

This clonotype was observed a handful of times. The gene calls are TRBV20-1 and TRBJ1-2, with a possible D match to TRBD1 (5 bases). CDR1 is DFQATT and CDR2 is SNEGSKA in the germline V gene (reference sequence). Trimming cost V 6 bases and J 4 bases, with 12 bases left between them. The CDR3 spans 12 residues. CDR3 coding DNA: TGCAGTGCGAGGGACCGCACCTATGGCTACACCTTC. Translating it yields CSARDRTYGYTF.

The chain uses TRBV15 and TRBJ2-1, with 12 bases matching TRBD2. The CDR3 extends over 22 amino acids. CDR1 is LNHNV and CDR2 is YYDKDF in the germline V gene (reference sequence). V gave up 3 bases and J gave up 1 base; unmatched junction bases: 19. The CDR3 here is CATSRVLLAGGPYMESYNEQFF. CDR3 coding DNA: TGTGCCACCAGCAGGGTCCTCCTAGCGGGGGGGCCATATATGGAGTCCTACAATGAGCAGTTCTTC.

The chain employs TRBV20-1 and TRBJ2-1; 8 bases line up with TRBD2. CDR3 length: 15 residues. Germline values: CDR1 DFQATT, CDR2 SNEGSKA (reference sequence). The J segment lost 0 bases and the V segment lost 6 bases, leaving 7 bases of the junction unmatched. CDR3 amino acids: CSARGGPSSYNEQFF. For the CDR3, the DNA is TGCAGTGCCCGGGGGGGGCCCAGCTCCTACAATGAGCAGTTCTTC.

The rearrangement uses TRBV6-2 or TRBV6-3 and TRBJ2-3; 10 nucleotides align to TRBD2. The length of the CDR3 is 17 residues. J gave up 0 bases and V 2 bases, and 5 bases lay outside the gene matches. CDR1 and CDR2 from the germline V gene are MNHEY and SVGEGT. CDR3 sequence: CASSYRRTSGSTDTQYF. The CDR3 DNA sequence: TGTGCCAGCAGTTACCGTCGGACTAGCGGTAGCACAGATACGCAGTATTTT.

A few counts support this clonotype. This chain links TRBV28 with TRBJ2-5; D not certain. The CDR3 length is 16 residues. Germline V gene sequence: CDR1 MDHEN, CDR2 SYDVKM. V was clipped by 4 bases and J by 2 bases, with 17 bases between them. CDR3 protein: CASSWFWRPTQETQYF. DNA for the CDR3: TGTGCCAGCAGTTGGTTCTGGCGGCCGACTCAAGAGACCCAGTACTTC.

This rearrangement joins TRBV20-1 to TRBJ1-2; TRBD1 agrees at 10 bases. The junction had 9 bases not matched to a gene; V was cut back by 6 bases and J by 8 bases. CDR1 DFQATT and CDR2 SNEGSKA come from the germline V gene (reference sequence). There are 13 residues in the CDR3. In DNA, the CDR3 is TGCAGTGCCAAGACAGGGGGCGCTTGGGGCTACACCTTC. Its protein is CSAKTGGAWGYTF.

The rearrangement uses TRBV5-1 and TRBJ2-1; D possibly corresponds to TRBD2 (7 bases). V was cut by 2 bases and J by 3 bases, with 12 bases left in between. This CDR3 spans 15 amino acids. The germline gives CDR1 SGHRS, CDR2 YFSETQ. This CDR3 is CASSLRGGDYNEQFF. In DNA, the CDR3 is TGCGCCAGCAGCTTAAGAGGGGGGGACTACAATGAGCAGTTCTTC.

This clonotype was observed a few times. The chain joins TRBV5-6 to TRBJ2-5, with TRBD1 identical over 10 bases. The V gene end was trimmed by 7 bases and the J gene end by 1 base; junction bases not matched to a gene: 4. The CDR3 is 14 amino acids. The germline V gene has CDR1 SGHDT and CDR2 YYEEEE. CDR3 amino acids: CASGGDRGQETQYF. DNA of the CDR3: TGTGCCAGCGGGGGGGACAGGGGCCAAGAGACCCAGTACTTC.

This clonotype has just a few counts. The rearrangement joins TRBV9 to TRBJ2-1, with TRBD1 as a possible D gene (6 bases). Germline lookup yields CDR1 SGDLS and CDR2 YYNGEE. Between the trimmed V and J ends, which lost 0 bases and 6 bases, there was a span of 19 bases. The CDR3 runs to 17 residues. CDR3 nucleotide sequence: TGTGCCAGCAGCGTAGATATGGCAGGGGCGCTCGGCAATGAGCAGTTCTTC. Residues: CASSVDMAGALGNEQFF.

This clonotype was seen a few times. The chain employs TRBV3-1 and TRBJ2-3; no clear D gene. V was trimmed by 7 bases and J by 4 bases, leaving 33 bases between them. The CDR3 spans 20 residues. The germline gives CDR1 LGHDT, CDR2 YNNKEL (reference sequence). The CDR3 DNA follows: TGTGCCAGCAACCATACCGGCCTTTCCCGTCGATCAGAGGTTGCAGATACGCAGTATTTT. Translation: CASNHTGLSRRSEVADTQYF.

This clonotype came up a few times. The rearrangement joins TRBV6-4 to TRBJ1-4; no firm D call. CDR1 MRHNA and CDR2 SNTAGT come from the germline V gene. The CDR3 is 15 amino acids. With 8 bases removed from V and 7 bases from J, the gap between germline ends came to 20 bases. In DNA form, the CDR3 reads TGTGCCAGCCGGCGACACCTGCAACTAATTGAAAAACTGTTTTTT. It translates to CASRRHLQLIEKLFF.

J is TRBJ1-2 and V is TRBV20-1; D uncertain. The germline CDR1 and CDR2 sequences are DFQATT and SNEGSKA (reference sequence). Trimming cost V 2 bases and J 3 bases, with 10 bases left between them. This CDR3 has 13 amino acids. CDR3 loop: CSARWSAYYGYTF. The CDR3 DNA is TGCAGTGCTAGATGGTCCGCCTACTATGGCTACACCTTC.

There are a few counts of this clonotype. The chain combines TRBV9 with TRBJ2-1; D uncertain. CDR3 length: 14 amino acids. The germline V gene encodes CDR1 SGDLS and CDR2 YYNGEE. Trimming stripped 6 bases from V and 0 bases from J, with 10 bases between. This CDR3 is CASTPFSSYNEQFF. The CDR3 DNA reads as TGTGCCAGCACCCCCTTTAGCTCCTACAATGAGCAGTTCTTC. The complete variable domain, with remaining parts taken from reference TRBV9 and TRBJ2-1, reads DSGVTQTPKHLITATGQRVTLRCSPRSGDLSVYWYQQSLDQGLQFLIQYYNGEERAKGNILERFSAQQFPDLHSELNLSSLELGDSALYFCASTPFSSYNEQFFGPGTRLTVL.

This clonotype was detected only a few times. The chain combines TRBV6-5 with TRBJ1-1; D is ambiguous. Germline CDR1 is MNHEY and CDR2 is SVGAGI. This CDR3 comprises 15 residues. The germline V and J ends were trimmed by 1 base and 0 bases, with 9 bases remaining between them. The CDR3 DNA reads TGTGCCAGCAGTTACTGGGCCAGCATGAACACTGAAGCTTTCTTT. It yields the protein CASSYWASMNTEAFF.